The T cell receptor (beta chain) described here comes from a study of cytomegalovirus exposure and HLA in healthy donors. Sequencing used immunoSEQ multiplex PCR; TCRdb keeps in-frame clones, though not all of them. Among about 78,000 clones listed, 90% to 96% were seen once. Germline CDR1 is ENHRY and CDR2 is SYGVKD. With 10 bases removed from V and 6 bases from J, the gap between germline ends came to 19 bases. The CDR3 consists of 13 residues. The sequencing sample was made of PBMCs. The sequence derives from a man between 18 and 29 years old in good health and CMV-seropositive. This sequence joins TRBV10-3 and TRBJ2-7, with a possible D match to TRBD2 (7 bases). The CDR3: CASTQGGSGEQYF. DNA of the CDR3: TGTGCCAGCACACAGGGAGGGTCGGGCGAGCAGTACTTC.